What follows describes a single TCR beta chain. Antigen unknown. Built from TCR beta cDNA, the libraries had unique molecular identifiers in them. TCRdb passed the PCR reads through MiXCR, listing each CDR3 protein once. Counted here are over 250,000 distinct CDR3 sequences, around 34% occurring once; the ten biggest clones make up more than 4%. Germline values: CDR1 MDHEN, CDR2 SYDVKM. V lost 6 bases, J lost 1 base, and 6 bases stayed unmatched. CDR3 size: 15 residues. The record originates from a study of post-analysis software for immune sequencing data. Study at large: Progressive-relapsing, secondary progressive and relapsing-remitting multiple sclerosis were among the disease courses included. Study results and limitations: About 5 TRBV segments appeared more often in patients than in controls, and TRBV5-6, TRBV5-1 and TRBV20-1 were among these.

The chain combines TRBV28 with TRBJ2-5; TRBD1 aligns across 9 bases. Sequencing was done on a sample of blood. The TCR comes from a girl aged 10 to 17 with multiple sclerosis. CDR3 sequence: CASSRDRDFQETQYF. The CDR3 nucleotides are TGTGCCAGCAGCCGGGACAGGGATTTCCAAGAGACCCAGTACTTC.